A single T cell receptor beta chain is shown here with its context. Antigen unknown. This sample stems from a study of PD-1 blockade in mismatch repair-deficient tumors. Across the whole study: Enrolled about 2012-2017, patients had progressing, pretreated mismatch repair-deficient cancers of around twelve types.

Using immunoSEQ multiplex PCR, the repertoire was profiled, and TCRdb retains in-frame clones only, with some absent. The table lists around 130,000 clones, 88% of them singletons. The study, taken as a whole, reports: Tumor-resident clones, often absent from pretreatment blood, expanded after pembrolizumab and then contracted.

V was clipped by 1 base and J by 0 bases, with 7 bases between them. The CDR3 extends over 15 amino acids. Germline V gives CDR1 MNHNS, CDR2 SASEGT. Mismatch repair deficiency was confirmed in all patients, by PCR or immunohistochemistry. The TCR-sequenced patients were a few responders to pembrolizumab. J is TRBJ1-5 and V is TRBV6-1, with D unresolved. The material was peripheral blood, obtained just under 74 weeks after starting pembrolizumab. The TCR originated in an adult with mismatch repair-deficient cancer. The CDR3 bases are TGTGCCAGCAGTGAAGGCCAGTATAGCAATCAGCCCCAGCATTTT. Protein: CASSEGQYSNQPQHF.